A selection of T cell receptor beta chains follows, all from one sample in a study of PD-L1 blockade in urothelial cancer. Assay: immunoSEQ multiplex PCR; the TCRdb copy retains only in-frame clones and omits some. Among tens of thousands of clones listed, about 90% were seen once. Sequences were derived from PBMCs, sampled around atezolizumab (anti-PD-L1) treatment. The source is a man aged 70 or older with urothelial cancer. Both conserved end residues are part of each CDR3. A D gene is named only where the DNA matches it firmly. Size is stated for part of the rows, as once, few or many counts, or as a class when the clone is expanded.

>.|TRBD2|TRBJ2-5|TRBV7-2
TGTGCCAGCAGCTTAAAAGCGGGAGTTAAAGAGACCCAGTACTTC
CASSLKAGVKETQYF
>.|TRBD1|TRBJ1-1|TRBV11-2
TGTGCCAGCAGCTTAGGACAGGGGAACACTGAAGCTTTCTTT
CASSLGQGNTEAFF
>.|.|TRBJ2-7|TRBV10-1
TGCGCCAGCGTCGGTAGCGGATCCTACGAGCAGTACTTC
CASVGSGSYEQYF
>.|TRBD2|TRBJ2-7|TRBV23-1
TGCGCCAGCAGTCAATCTTATATGAGGGGACTAGCGGGAGGGCGAGGGTACGAGCAGTACTTC
CASSQSYMRGLAGGRGYEQYF
>.|.|TRBJ2-1|TRBV5-1
TGCGCCAGCAGCTTGTTAGGGGCAAACTACAATGAGCAGTTCTTC
CASSLLGANYNEQFF
>once|.|TRBJ2-5|TRBV19
TGTGCCAGTAATCAGTGGGAGACCCAGTACTTC
CASNQWETQYF
>.|TRBD1|TRBJ1-1|TRBV6-5
TGTGCCAGCAGGGCAGGGGGCGGCACTGAAGCTTTCTTT
CASRAGGGTEAFF
>once|TRBD1|TRBJ2-7|TRBV30
TGTGCCTGGAAAGGACAGGGGAGGTCCTACGAGCAGTACTTC
CAWKGQGRSYEQYF
>.|.|TRBJ1-3|TRBV11-2
TGTGCCAGCAGGGGCAGCTCTGGAAACACCATATATTTT
CASRGSSGNTIYF
>.|.|TRBJ1-1|TRBV19
TGTGCCAGTAGTATCGGGGGGCGGAGTGAAGCTTTCTTT
CASSIGGRSEAFF
>.|TRBD2|TRBJ2-3|TRBV30
TGTGCCAATTCGTTGCGGGAGGAAAGCACAGATACGCAGTATTTT
CANSLREESTDTQYF
>.|.|TRBJ1-1|TRBV4-1
TGCGCCAGCAGCGCTAGAGTGAACACTGAAGCTTTCTTT
CASSARVNTEAFF
>.|TRBD1|TRBJ2-1|TRBV7-9
TGTGCCAGCAGTCCTTCCGGGACAGGGTTATACAATGAGCAGTTCTTC
CASSPSGTGLYNEQFF
>.|TRBD2|TRBJ2-2|TRBV5-4
TGTGCCAGCAGTTTAGCGGGAGCGAACACCGGGGAGCTGTTTTTT
CASSLAGANTGELFF
>.|TRBD1|TRBJ1-3|TRBV4-2
TGTGCCAGCAGCCGCACACAGGGGAGTCCCTCTGGAAACACCATATATTTT
CASSRTQGSPSGNTIYF
>.|TRBD1|TRBJ1-1|TRBV5-1
TGCGCCAGCAGCTTGGCCGATGACAGGGCGGACACTGAAGCTTTCTTT
CASSLADDRADTEAFF
>.|TRBD2|TRBJ2-7|TRBV4-1
TGCGCCAGCAGGCTTCTTGGAGGGACTAGTTACGAGCAGTACTTC
CASRLLGGTSYEQYF
>.|TRBD1|TRBJ1-2|TRBV5-6
TGTGCCAGCAGCTTGGGGGGGACAGGGCGAATTGGCTACACCTTC
CASSLGGTGRIGYTF
>.|.|TRBJ1-1|TRBV10-1
TGCGCCAGCAGTGAAGACCCTAACAGTGAAGCTTTCTTT
CASSEDPNSEAFF
>.|.|TRBJ1-2|TRBV28
TGTGCCAGCAGTTTATCGCAGGGCGGCGGCTACACCTTC
CASSLSQGGGYTF
>.|TRBD1|TRBJ2-2|TRBV19
TGTGCCAGTAGTATACGGCAGGGGGCGAACACCGGGGAGCTGTTTTTT
CASSIRQGANTGELFF
>.|TRBD1|TRBJ2-7|TRBV18
TGTGCCAGCTCACCGGGACAGCCATATGGGTTTCGGTACGAGCAGTACTTC
CASSPGQPYGFRYEQYF
>.|TRBD2|TRBJ2-2|TRBV7-9
TGTGCCAGCAGCTTGGGCGGGGGGCGCGTCACCGGGGAGCTGTTTTTT
CASSLGGGRVTGELFF
>.|.|TRBJ2-7|TRBV27
TGTGCCAGCAGTTTCACCTGGCCGACCTACGAGCAGTACTTC
CASSFTWPTYEQYF
>.|.|TRBJ2-7|TRBV6-1
TGTGCCAGCAGTGAAGCATCCCTACCCCCATTGATAAAGCAGTACTTC
CASSEASLPPLIKQYF
>.|TRBD1|TRBJ2-3|TRBV28
TGTGCCAGTCGACCCGGACAGGGGGGTAGCGGTACGCAGTATTTT
CASRPGQGGSGTQYF
>.|.|TRBJ1-6|TRBV5-6
TGTGCCAGCAGCTCTCCGCGGGAACAATGGTCACCCCTCCACTTT
CASSSPREQWSPLHF
>once|.|TRBJ2-1|TRBV25-1
TGTGCCAGCAGGGGAGGTGGGTCGTACAATGAGCAGTTCTTC
CASRGGGSYNEQFF